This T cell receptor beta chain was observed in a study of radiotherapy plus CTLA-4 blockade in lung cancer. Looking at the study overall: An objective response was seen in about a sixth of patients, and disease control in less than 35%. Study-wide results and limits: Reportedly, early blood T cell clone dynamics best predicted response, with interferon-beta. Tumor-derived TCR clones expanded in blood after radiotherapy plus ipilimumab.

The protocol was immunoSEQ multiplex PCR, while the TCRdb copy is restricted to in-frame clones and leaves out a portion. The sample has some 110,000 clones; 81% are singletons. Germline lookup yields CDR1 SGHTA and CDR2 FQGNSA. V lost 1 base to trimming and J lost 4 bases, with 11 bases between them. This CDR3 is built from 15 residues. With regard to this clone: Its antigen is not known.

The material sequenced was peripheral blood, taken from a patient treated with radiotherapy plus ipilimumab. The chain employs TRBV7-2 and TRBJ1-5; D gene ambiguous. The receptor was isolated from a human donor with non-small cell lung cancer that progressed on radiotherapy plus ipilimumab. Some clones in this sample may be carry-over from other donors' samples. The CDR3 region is CASSLVRVLNQPQHF. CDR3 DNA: TGTGCCAGCAGCTTAGTGAGGGTACTTAATCAGCCCCAGCATTTT.